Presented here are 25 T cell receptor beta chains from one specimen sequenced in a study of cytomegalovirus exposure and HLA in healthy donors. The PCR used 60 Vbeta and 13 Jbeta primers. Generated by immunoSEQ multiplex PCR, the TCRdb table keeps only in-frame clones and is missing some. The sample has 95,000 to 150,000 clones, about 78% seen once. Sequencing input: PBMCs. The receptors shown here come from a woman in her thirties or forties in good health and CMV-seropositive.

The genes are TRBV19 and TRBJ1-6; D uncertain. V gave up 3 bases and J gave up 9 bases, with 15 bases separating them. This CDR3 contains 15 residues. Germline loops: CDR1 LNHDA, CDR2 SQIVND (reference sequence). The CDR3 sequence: CASSIKEGRASPLHF. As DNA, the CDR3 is TGTGCCAGTAGTATTAAGGAGGGTAGGGCTTCACCCCTCCACTTT.

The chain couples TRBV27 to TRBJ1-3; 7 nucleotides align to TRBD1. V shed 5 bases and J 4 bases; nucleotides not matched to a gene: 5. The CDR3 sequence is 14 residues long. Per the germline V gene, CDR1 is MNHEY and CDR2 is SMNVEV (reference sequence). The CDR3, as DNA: TGTGCCAGCAGTCCTGGGACAGCCGGAAACACCATATATTTT. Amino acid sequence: CASSPGTAGNTIYF.

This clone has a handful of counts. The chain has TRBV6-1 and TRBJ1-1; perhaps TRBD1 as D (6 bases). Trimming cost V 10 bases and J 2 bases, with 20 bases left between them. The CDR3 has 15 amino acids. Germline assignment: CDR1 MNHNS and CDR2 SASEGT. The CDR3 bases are TGTGCCACCACCGTAGGGGGACAACGAAACACTGAAGCTTTCTTT. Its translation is CATTVGGQRNTEAFF.

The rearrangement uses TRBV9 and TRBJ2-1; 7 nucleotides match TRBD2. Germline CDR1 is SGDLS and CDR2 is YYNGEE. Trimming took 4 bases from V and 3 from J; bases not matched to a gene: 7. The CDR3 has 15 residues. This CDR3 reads CASSPRLAVYNEQFF. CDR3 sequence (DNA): TGTGCCAGCAGCCCCAGACTAGCAGTCTACAATGAGCAGTTCTTC.

The CDR3 DNA follows: TGCGCCAGCAGCTTGGTTCAGGGGGCAACTGAAGCTTTCTTT. It yields the protein CASSLVQGATEAFF. The V gene is TRBV5-1, the J gene TRBJ1-1; 8 bases are shared with TRBD1. This CDR3 comprises 14 residues. Trimming removed 0 bases from V and 5 bases from J; junction bases left unmatched: 3. Germline V lookup: CDR1 SGHRS, CDR2 YFSETQ.

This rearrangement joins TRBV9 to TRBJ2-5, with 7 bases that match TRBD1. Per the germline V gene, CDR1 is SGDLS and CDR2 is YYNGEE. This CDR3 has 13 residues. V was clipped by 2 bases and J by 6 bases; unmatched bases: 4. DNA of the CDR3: TGTGCCAGCAGCGTTCGGGACAGTCAGACCCAGTACTTC. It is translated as CASSVRDSQTQYF.

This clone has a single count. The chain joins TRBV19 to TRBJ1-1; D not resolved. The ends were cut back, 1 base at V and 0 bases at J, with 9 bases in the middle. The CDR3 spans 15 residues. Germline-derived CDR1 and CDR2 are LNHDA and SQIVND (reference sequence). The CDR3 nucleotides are TGTGCCAGTAGTATAGGAGGGCACATGAACACTGAAGCTTTCTTT. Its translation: CASSIGGHMNTEAFF.

CDR3 nucleotide sequence: TGTGCCAGCAGGAAGACAGGGGGGCAAGAGACCCAGTACTTC. This codes for CASRKTGGQETQYF. The rearrangement links TRBV28 to TRBJ2-5, with 9 nucleotides matching TRBD1. J was trimmed by 2 bases and V by 6 bases; bases with no gene match: 4. Per germline, CDR1 MDHEN and CDR2 SYDVKM. This CDR3 comprises 14 residues.

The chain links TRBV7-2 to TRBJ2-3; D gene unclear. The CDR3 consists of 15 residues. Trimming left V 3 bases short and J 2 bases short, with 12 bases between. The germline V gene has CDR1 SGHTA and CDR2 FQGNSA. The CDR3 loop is CASSLLVANTDTQYF. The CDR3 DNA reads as TGTGCCAGCAGCTTGCTAGTAGCTAACACAGATACGCAGTATTTT.

CDR3 bases: TGTGCCAGCACCCGGGATCGGGTGAATAATTCACCCCTCCACTTT. Its protein product is CASTRDRVNNSPLHF. The chain links TRBV7-2 to TRBJ1-6; the D is unclear. Germline V CDR1 and CDR2: SGHTA, FQGNSA. CDR3 size: 15 residues. V was pared by 7 bases and J by 5 bases, with 15 bases between.

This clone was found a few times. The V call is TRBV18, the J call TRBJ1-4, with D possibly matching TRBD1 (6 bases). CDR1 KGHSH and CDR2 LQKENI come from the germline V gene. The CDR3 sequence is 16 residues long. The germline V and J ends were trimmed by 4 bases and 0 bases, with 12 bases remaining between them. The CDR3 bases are TGTGCCAGCTCACGCGGCAGGGGAGCAACTAATGAAAAACTGTTTTTT. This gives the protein CASSRGRGATNEKLFF.

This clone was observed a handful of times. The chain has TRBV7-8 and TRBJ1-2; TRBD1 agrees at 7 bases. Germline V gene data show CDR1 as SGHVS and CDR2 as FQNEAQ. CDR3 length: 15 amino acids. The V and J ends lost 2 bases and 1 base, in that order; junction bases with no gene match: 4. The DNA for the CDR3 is TGTGCCAGCAGCTTACGAGACAGGGATAACTATGGCTACACCTTC. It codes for CASSLRDRDNYGYTF.

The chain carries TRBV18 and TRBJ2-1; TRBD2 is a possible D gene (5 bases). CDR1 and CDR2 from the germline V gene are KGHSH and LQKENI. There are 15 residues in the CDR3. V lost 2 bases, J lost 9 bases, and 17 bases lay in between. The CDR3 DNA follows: TGTGCCAGCTCACCAGAGGGCGCGGGCGGTGGTGAGCAGTTCTTC. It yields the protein CASSPEGAGGGEQFF.

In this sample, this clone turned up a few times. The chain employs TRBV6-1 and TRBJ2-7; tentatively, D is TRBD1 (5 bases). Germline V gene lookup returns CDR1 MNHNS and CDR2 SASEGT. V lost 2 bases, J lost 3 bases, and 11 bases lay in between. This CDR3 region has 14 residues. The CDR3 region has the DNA TGTGCCAGCAGTGAACAGGGTGGCCGCTACGAGCAGTACTTC. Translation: CASSEQGGRYEQYF.

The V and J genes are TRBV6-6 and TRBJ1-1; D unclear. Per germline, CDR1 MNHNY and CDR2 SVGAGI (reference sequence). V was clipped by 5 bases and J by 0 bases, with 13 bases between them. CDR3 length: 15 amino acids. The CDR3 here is CASSPGRRMNTEAFF. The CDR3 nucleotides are TGTGCCAGCAGTCCGGGGAGGCGCATGAACACTGAAGCTTTCTTT.

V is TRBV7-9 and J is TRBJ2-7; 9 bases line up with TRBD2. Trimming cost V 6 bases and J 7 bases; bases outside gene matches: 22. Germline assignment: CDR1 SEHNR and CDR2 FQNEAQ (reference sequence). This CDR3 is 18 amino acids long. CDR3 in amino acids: CASSRWRTGTSTRGEQYF. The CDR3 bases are TGTGCCAGCAGTCGATGGCGAACCGGGACTAGCACCCGGGGAGAGCAGTACTTC.

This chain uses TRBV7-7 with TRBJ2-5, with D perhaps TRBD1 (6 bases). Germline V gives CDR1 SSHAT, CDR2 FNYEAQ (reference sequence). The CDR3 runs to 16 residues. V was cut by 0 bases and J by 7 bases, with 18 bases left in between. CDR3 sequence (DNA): TGTGCCAGCAGCTTAGCCCAGCAGGGGCGGTTTGGGACCCAGTACTTC. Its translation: CASSLAQQGRFGTQYF.

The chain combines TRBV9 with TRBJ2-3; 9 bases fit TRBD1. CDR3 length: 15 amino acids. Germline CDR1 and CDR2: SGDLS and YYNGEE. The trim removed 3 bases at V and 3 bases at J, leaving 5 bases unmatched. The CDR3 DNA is TGTGCCAGCAGCGACCGGGACAGGGCAACAGATACGCAGTATTTT. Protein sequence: CASSDRDRATDTQYF. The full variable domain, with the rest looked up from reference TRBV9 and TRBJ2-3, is DSGVTQTPKHLITATGQRVTLRCSPRSGDLSVYWYQQSLDQGLQFLIQYYNGEERAKGNILERFSAQQFPDLHSELNLSSLELGDSALYFCASSDRDRATDTQYFGPGTRLTVL.

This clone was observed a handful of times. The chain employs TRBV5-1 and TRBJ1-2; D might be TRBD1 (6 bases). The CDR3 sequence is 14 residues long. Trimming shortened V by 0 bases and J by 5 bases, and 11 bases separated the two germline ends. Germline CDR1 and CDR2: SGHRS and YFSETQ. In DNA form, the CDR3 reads TGCGCCAGCAGCTTGGGGGACACGAGTTATGGCTACACCTTC. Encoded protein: CASSLGDTSYGYTF.

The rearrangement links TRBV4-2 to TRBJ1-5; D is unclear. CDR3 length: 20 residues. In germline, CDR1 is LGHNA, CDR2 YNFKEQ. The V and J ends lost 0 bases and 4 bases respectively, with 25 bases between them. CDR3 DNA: TGTGCCAGCAGCCAAGATTTAGGCTTCGGTGAATCCGGCAGGAATCAGCCCCAGCATTTT. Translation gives CASSQDLGFGESGRNQPQHF.

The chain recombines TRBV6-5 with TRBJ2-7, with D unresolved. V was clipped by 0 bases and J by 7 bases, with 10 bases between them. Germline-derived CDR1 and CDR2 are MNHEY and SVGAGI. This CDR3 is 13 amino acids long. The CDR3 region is CASSYSLGSEQYF. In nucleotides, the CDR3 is TGTGCCAGCAGTTACTCCCTCGGGTCGGAGCAGTACTTC.

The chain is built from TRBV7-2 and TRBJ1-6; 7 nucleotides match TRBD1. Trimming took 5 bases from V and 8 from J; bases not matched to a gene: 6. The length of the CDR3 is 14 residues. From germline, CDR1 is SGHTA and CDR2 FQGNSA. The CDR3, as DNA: TGTGCCAGCAGCCCGGGACAGTCACATTCACCCCTCCACTTT. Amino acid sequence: CASSPGQSHSPLHF.

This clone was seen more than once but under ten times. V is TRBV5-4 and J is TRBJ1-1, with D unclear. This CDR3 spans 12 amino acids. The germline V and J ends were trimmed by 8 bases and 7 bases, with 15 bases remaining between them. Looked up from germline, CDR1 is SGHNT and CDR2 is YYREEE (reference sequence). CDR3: CASLYPGDEAFF. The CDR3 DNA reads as TGTGCCAGTCTTTACCCGGGAGATGAAGCTTTCTTT.

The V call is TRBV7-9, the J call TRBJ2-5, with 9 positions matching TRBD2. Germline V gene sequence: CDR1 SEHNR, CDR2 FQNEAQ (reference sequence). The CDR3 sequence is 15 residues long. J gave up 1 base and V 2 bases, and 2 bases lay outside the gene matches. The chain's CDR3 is CASSLLAGSQETQYF. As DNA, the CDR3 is TGTGCCAGCAGCTTACTAGCGGGGTCCCAAGAGACCCAGTACTTC. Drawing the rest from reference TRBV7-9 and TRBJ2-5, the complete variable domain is DTGVSQNPRHKITKRGQNVTFRCDPISEHNRLYWYRQTLGQGPEFLTYFQNEAQLEKSRLLSDRFSAERPKGSFSTLEIQRTEQGDSAMYLCASSLLAGSQETQYFGPGTRLLVL.

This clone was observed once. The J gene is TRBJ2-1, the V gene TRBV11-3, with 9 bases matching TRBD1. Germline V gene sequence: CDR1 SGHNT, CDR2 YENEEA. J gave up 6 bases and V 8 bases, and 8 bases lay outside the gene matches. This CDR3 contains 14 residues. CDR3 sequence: CASCVGQGPNEQFF. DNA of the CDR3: TGTGCCAGCTGCGTCGGACAGGGGCCCAATGAGCAGTTCTTC.